This T cell receptor beta chain was sequenced during a study of graft-versus-host responses after intestinal transplantation. About the study: Recipients were given multivisceral, liver-intestinal, or isolated intestinal transplants. General study points: GvH clones turned up in recipient marrow; some had shown up first in ileum or blood.

Some clones are missing from TCRdb's copy, which holds only in-frame ones; the method was immunoSEQ multiplex PCR. The profile covers just over 85,000 clones, with 85% to 95% appearing a single time and about 0.44% taken by the ten largest. Regarding this clone: Its antigen is still unknown.

Trimming cost V 5 bases and J 8 bases, with 15 bases left between them. This CDR3 has 13 amino acids. From germline, CDR1 is MNHEY and CDR2 SVGAGI. The gene calls are TRBV6-5 and TRBJ1-2; possible D gene TRBD1, 6 bases. Sequencing used unstimulated CD8+ T cells sorted from spleen or lymph node cells, obtained before transplant. The TCR originated in a human donor who was the organ donor for an intestinal transplant. The chain's CDR3 is CASSTTGIRGYTF. The CDR3 bases are TGTGCCAGCAGTACTACAGGGATCCGAGGCTACACCTTC.